The 21 T cell receptor beta chains reported below all come from one sample, sequenced in a study of OX40 agonist ivuxolimab in advanced cancers. Method: immunoSEQ multiplex PCR; TCRdb's copy keeps in-frame clones and lacks some. The sample carries about 59,000 clones, around 93% recorded once. This sample comprised CD4+ or CD8+ T cells sorted from blood, obtained in a trial of the OX40 agonist ivuxolimab. These receptors originate from an adult with an advanced solid tumor such as melanoma, head and neck, liver or kidney cancer.

The V and J genes are TRBV4-1 and TRBJ2-7; D remains unclear. The CDR3 is 15 amino acids. The V and J ends lost 1 base and 0 bases respectively, with 10 bases between them. Germline V gene lookup returns CDR1 MGHRA and CDR2 YSYEKL. CDR3 sequence: CASSQVLESSYEQYF. The CDR3 bases are TGCGCCAGCAGCCAAGTTTTGGAGAGCTCCTACGAGCAGTACTTC.

This chain links TRBV28 with TRBJ2-7, with D possibly matching TRBD1 (6 bases). The germline V and J ends were trimmed by 6 bases and 2 bases, with 8 bases remaining between them. This CDR3 has 12 amino acids. Germline V CDR1 and CDR2: MDHEN, SYDVKM. In DNA, the CDR3 is TGTGCCAGCAGGCAGGGGACCTACGAGCAGTACTTC. It specifies CASRQGTYEQYF.

CDR3 nucleotide sequence: TGTGCCAGCAGCCTGGTCGGCTCTGGAAACACCATATATTTT. Translating gives CASSLVGSGNTIYF. V is TRBV11-1 and J is TRBJ1-3, with no clear D. From germline, CDR1 is SGHAT and CDR2 FQDESV (reference sequence). This CDR3 has 14 residues. Trimming removed 5 bases at V and 0 bases at J, with 8 bases between.

The rearrangement links TRBV7-8 to TRBJ2-3; the match to TRBD1 covers 7 bases. The ends lost 5 bases at V and 1 base at J; junction bases unmatched: 6. Germline-derived CDR1 and CDR2 are SGHVS and FQNEAQ. The CDR3 loop spans 15 amino acids. The CDR3, as DNA: TGTGCCAGCAGCCTTGAGGGGACAGGCACAGATACGCAGTATTTT. Translating gives CASSLEGTGTDTQYF.

The V gene is TRBV2, the J gene TRBJ2-7; TRBD2 might be the D (6 bases). CDR1 SNHLY and CDR2 FYNNEI come from the germline V gene. Trimming cost V 6 bases and J 0 bases, with 12 bases left between them. The CDR3 has 14 residues. DNA for the CDR3: TGTGCCAGCAGACCCGGGAGCCTCTCCTACGAGCAGTACTTC. Encoded protein: CASRPGSLSYEQYF. The entire variable domain, with the rest obtained from reference TRBV2 and TRBJ2-7, is as follows: EPEVTQTPSHQVTQMGQEVILRCVPISNHLYFYWYRQILGQKVEFLVSFYNNEISEKSEIFDDQFSVERPDGSNFTLKIRSTKLEDSAMYFCASRPGSLSYEQYFGPGTRLTVT.

The rearrangement links TRBV11-1 to TRBJ2-1, with 13 bases that match TRBD2. CDR3 length: 17 residues. CDR1 and CDR2 from the germline V gene are SGHAT and FQDESV (reference sequence). Losses at the gene ends were 3 bases for V and 7 bases for J; bases not matched to a gene: 9. In DNA form, the CDR3 reads TGTGCCAGCAGCTTGCGGGGGGGACTAGCGGGATATAATGAGCAGTTCTTC. It is translated as CASSLRGGLAGYNEQFF.

This rearrangement joins TRBV6-1 to TRBJ2-7; 8 positions match TRBD1. The CDR3 is made up of 12 amino acids. Germline V CDR1 and CDR2: MNHNS, SASEGT. V trimming: 6 bases; J trimming: 7 bases; junction bases outside the gene matches: 5. CDR3 amino acids: CASRTGVGEQYF. The CDR3 DNA reads as TGTGCCAGCAGGACAGGGGTGGGGGAGCAGTACTTC.

This clone was found once. The V call is TRBV21-1, the J call TRBJ2-5; whether TRBD2, the table's D call, matches the DNA was not checked. TRBV21-1 is an annotated pseudogene. The CDR3 covers 16 residues. The chain's CDR3 is CASSKAEIRKQETQYF. The CDR3 region has the DNA TGTGCCAGCAGCAAAGCGGAGATAAGAAAACAAGAGACCCAGTACTTC.

This clone was counted a single time. The chain is built from TRBV19 and TRBJ1-5; D is possibly TRBD1 (6 bases). Germline values: CDR1 LNHDA, CDR2 SQIVND (reference sequence). This CDR3 region has 17 residues. Trimming cost V 1 base and J 4 bases, with 17 bases left between them. The CDR3 DNA follows: TGTGCCAGTAGTATAGGGACAGACCGTCTTCTGAATCAGCCCCAGCATTTT. Amino acids: CASSIGTDRLLNQPQHF.

V gene TRBV11-3 combines with J gene TRBJ2-5; TRBD2 matches at 9 bases. The end of the DNA fits TRBJ2-7 better, so the J call may be wrong. Germline assignment: CDR1 SGHNT and CDR2 YENEEA. The length of the CDR3 is 15 residues. The CDR3 here is CASSLDRLAGYEQYF. CDR3 DNA sequence: TGTGCCAGCAGCTTAGATCGGCTAGCGGGGTACGAGCAGTACTTC.

The gene calls are TRBV7-2 and TRBJ2-3; D might be TRBD2 (5 bases). With 5 bases removed from V and 6 bases from J, the gap between germline ends came to 21 bases. The germline V gene has CDR1 SGHTA and CDR2 FQGNSA. The CDR3 has 16 amino acids. This CDR3 is CASSPRAARVADTQYF. The CDR3 nucleotides read TGTGCCAGCAGCCCGCGGGCGGCTCGGGTCGCTGATACGCAGTATTTT.

V and J are TRBV7-2 and TRBJ2-3; no clear D. V was clipped by 1 base and J by 2 bases, with 10 bases between them. Looked up from germline, CDR1 is SGHTA and CDR2 is FQGNSA. The CDR3 totals 15 residues. CDR3 region: CASSLGDHLTDTQYF. For the CDR3, the DNA is TGTGCCAGCAGCTTAGGGGATCACCTCACAGATACGCAGTATTTT.

In DNA form, the CDR3 reads TGTGCCAGCAGCCAAGCTCCCTCCTACGAGCAGTACTTC. It yields the protein CASSQAPSYEQYF. The J gene is TRBJ2-7, the V gene TRBV28; D is ambiguous. The length of the CDR3 is 13 residues. V gave up 6 bases and J gave up 0 bases, with 9 bases separating them. The germline V gene encodes CDR1 MDHEN and CDR2 SYDVKM.

The V call is TRBV12-5, the J call TRBJ2-3; 8 positions match TRBD2. Germline assignment: CDR1 LGHNT and CDR2 FRNRAP. The V gene end was trimmed by 0 bases and the J gene end by 2 bases; junction bases not matched to a gene: 10. This CDR3 region has 18 residues. CDR3 DNA sequence: TGTGCTAGTGGTTTGGTACTCGGGGCGGGAGGTTTCACAGATACGCAGTATTTT. It translates to CASGLVLGAGGFTDTQYF.

A single count supports this clone. The genes are TRBV29-1 and TRBJ2-1; D tentatively reads TRBD1 or TRBD2 (5 bases each). Between the trimmed V and J ends, which lost 5 bases and 6 bases, there was a span of 14 bases. The CDR3 totals 13 residues. Germline CDR1 SQVTM, CDR2 ANQGSEA. The CDR3 DNA reads as TGCAGCGTTCAGGGTCTAGCACTCAATGAGCAGTTCTTC. This codes for CSVQGLALNEQFF.

As concerns this clone: The same CDR3 can be traced to other DNA sequences in this sample. The V gene is TRBV7-6, the J gene TRBJ2-2; D is uncertain. Per germline, CDR1 SGHVS and CDR2 FNYEAQ. V was shortened by 4 bases and J by 5 bases, with 2 bases between the two germline ends. There are 11 residues in the CDR3. CDR3 in amino acids: CASSSTGELFF. Here the CDR3 DNA reads TGTGCCAGCAGCTCGACCGGGGAGCTGTTTTTT.

This clone appeared once. The chain uses TRBV9 and TRBJ2-2; the match to TRBD1 covers 9 bases. V lost 3 bases to trimming and J lost 0 bases; unmatched junction nucleotides: 3. This CDR3 is built from 16 residues. CDR1 is SGDLS and CDR2 is YYNGEE in the germline V gene. CDR3 in DNA: TGTGCCAGCAGCGGGACAGGGGCAACGAACACCGGGGAGCTGTTTTTT. Residues: CASSGTGATNTGELFF.

The CDR3 sequence: CASSQGWEDTDTQYF. The CDR3 DNA reads as TGCGCCAGCAGCCAAGGGTGGGAGGACACAGATACGCAGTATTTT. The rearrangement uses TRBV4-1 and TRBJ2-3, with D possibly being TRBD2 (6 bases). Germline V gene lookup returns CDR1 MGHRA and CDR2 YSYEKL. The CDR3 contains 15 residues. V shed 1 base and J shed 2 bases, with 10 bases lying between them.

This rearrangement joins TRBV7-2 to TRBJ2-2; D is possibly TRBD1 (5 bases). The V and J ends lost 1 base and 5 bases respectively, with 8 bases between them. Germline CDR1 is SGHTA and CDR2 is FQGNSA. The CDR3 extends over 14 amino acids. CDR3 sequence reads: CASSLDKGTGELFF. Here the CDR3 DNA reads TGTGCCAGCAGCTTAGATAAGGGGACCGGGGAGCTGTTTTTT.

The sample holds a few counts of this clone. Other DNA sequences from this sample encode an identical CDR3 as well. The chain is built from TRBV4-3 and TRBJ2-1; perhaps D is TRBD1 or TRBD2 (5 bases each). The CDR3 is 17 amino acids. Germline CDR1 reads LGHNA; CDR2 reads YSLEER. Trimming took 0 bases from V and 0 from J, leaving 12 bases between them. The CDR3: CASSQERDGSSYNEQFF. The CDR3, as DNA: TGCGCCAGCAGCCAAGAAAGGGACGGAAGCTCCTACAATGAGCAGTTCTTC.

This clone is medium-sized in the sample. The V call is TRBV11-2, the J call TRBJ2-7, with 9 positions matching TRBD2. CDR3 length: 15 amino acids. Trimming cost V 0 bases and J 4 bases; bases outside gene matches: 4. The germline V gene has CDR1 SGHAT and CDR2 FQNNGV. The CDR3 DNA reads as TGTGCCAGCAGCTTAGAGGCGGGAGGGGGATACGAGCAGTACTTC. As protein: CASSLEAGGGYEQYF.